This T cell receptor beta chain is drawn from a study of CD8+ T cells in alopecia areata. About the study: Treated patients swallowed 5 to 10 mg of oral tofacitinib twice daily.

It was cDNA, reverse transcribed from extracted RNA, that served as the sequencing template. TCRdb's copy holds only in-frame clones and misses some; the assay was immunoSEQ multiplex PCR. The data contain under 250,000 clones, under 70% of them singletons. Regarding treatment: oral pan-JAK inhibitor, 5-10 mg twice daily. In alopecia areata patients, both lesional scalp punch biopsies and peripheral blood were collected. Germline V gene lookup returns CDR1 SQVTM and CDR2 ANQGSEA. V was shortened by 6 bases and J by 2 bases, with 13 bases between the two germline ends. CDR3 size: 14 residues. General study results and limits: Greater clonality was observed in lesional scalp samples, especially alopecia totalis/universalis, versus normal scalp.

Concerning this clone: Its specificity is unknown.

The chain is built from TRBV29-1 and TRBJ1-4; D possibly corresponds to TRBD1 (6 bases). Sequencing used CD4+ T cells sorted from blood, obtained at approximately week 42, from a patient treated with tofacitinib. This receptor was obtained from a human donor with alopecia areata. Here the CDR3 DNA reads TGCAGCGTAGGCCTGGGGGCCACTAATGAAAAACTGTTTTTT. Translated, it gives CSVGLGATNEKLFF.